This TCR beta chain originates from a study of blood T cell repertoires in COVID-19. Study-wide context: Whether acute or convalescent, the COVID-19 samples came from the United States, Italy and Spain. PBMCs, B-cell-depleted T cells, or T cells were the source of the cDNA or gDNA that made up the material.

Per the original data handling: Estimated nucleated cell counts came from reference gene primer amplification. TCRdb's table, derived via immunoSEQ multiplex PCR, lists solely in-frame clones and lacks some. That table gives V, J and clone size, and the DNA gave D and trimming. The sample consists of roughly 150,000 clones, about 86% of them appearing once. CDR3 size: 15 residues. Looked up from germline, CDR1 is SNHLY and CDR2 is FYNNEI. The V end was cut by 1 base, the J end by 6 bases, with 12 bases between. The chain combines TRBV2 with TRBJ2-2; D ambiguous. The origin of this receptor is a woman in her 70s with acute or convalescent COVID-19. Sequences were obtained from peripheral blood. The DNA for the CDR3 is TGTGCCAGCAGTGAAGTGGGCAGTAAGGCCGGGGAGCTGTTTTTT. Protein: CASSEVGSKAGELFF.